This T cell receptor (beta chain) was identified during a study of Graves' ophthalmopathy and Graves' hyperthyroidism. The table lists this clonotype with many counts. As the template, RNA transcripts were used to amplify TCR beta CDR3 regions. First-round RT-PCR with HTBI primers preceded a second-round multiplex PCR. TCRdb re-analysed the multiplex PCR reads in MiXCR, keeping a single row per CDR3 protein. The sample holds about half a million distinct CDR3 sequences, approximately 15% seen once. V shed 7 bases and J 0 bases; nucleotides not matched to a gene: 6. This CDR3 contains 14 residues. The sample comprised blood. This chain uses TRBV12-3 or TRBV12-4 with TRBJ2-7; 7 bases are a match to TRBD1. This receptor was obtained from a woman aged 30 to 39 with Graves' ophthalmopathy. The CDR3 sequence: CASTRGQVSYEQYF. CDR3 DNA sequence: TGTGCCAGCACCCGAGGACAGGTCTCCTACGAGCAGTACTTC.